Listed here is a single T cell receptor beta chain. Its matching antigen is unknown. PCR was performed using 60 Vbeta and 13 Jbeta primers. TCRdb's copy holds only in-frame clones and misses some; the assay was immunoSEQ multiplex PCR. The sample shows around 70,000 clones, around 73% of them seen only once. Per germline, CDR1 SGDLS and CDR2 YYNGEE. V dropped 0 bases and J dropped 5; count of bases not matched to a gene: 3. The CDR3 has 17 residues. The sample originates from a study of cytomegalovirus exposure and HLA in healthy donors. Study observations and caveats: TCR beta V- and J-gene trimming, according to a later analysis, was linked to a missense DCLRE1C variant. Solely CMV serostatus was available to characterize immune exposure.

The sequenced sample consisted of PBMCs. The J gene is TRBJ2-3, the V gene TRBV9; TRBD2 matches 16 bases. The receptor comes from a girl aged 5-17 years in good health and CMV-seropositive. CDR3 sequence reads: CASSVEGTSGREDTQYF. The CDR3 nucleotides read TGTGCCAGCAGCGTAGAGGGGACTAGCGGGAGGGAAGATACGCAGTATTTT.